This T cell receptor (beta chain) was observed in a study of blood T cell repertoires in COVID-19. Study information: The study drew acute and convalescent COVID-19 samples from the United States, Italy and Spain. Sources were T cells, B-cell-depleted T cells, or PBMCs; the material itself was cDNA or gDNA.

In the original analysis: Nucleated cell counts were estimated from reference gene primer amplification. Sequenced by immunoSEQ multiplex PCR; TCRdb stores in-frame clones only, minus some. Clonal size and the V and J genes are those of that table, whereas D and trimming came from the DNA. The sample includes 150,000 to 200,000 clones, approximately 83% seen only once; the top ten take around 8.6%. The V gene's germline CDR1 is LNHDA and CDR2 SQIVND (reference sequence). V lost 3 bases to trimming and J lost 1 base, with 12 bases between them. The CDR3 runs to 15 residues. The chain recombines TRBV19 with TRBJ1-1; D call uncertain. The sequence was collected from a man aged 50 to 59 with active or convalescent COVID-19. Sequenced input: peripheral blood. In DNA form, the CDR3 reads TGTGCCAGTAGTATCTGGCAAACCGCGAACACTGAAGCTTTCTTT. It specifies CASSIWQTANTEAFF.